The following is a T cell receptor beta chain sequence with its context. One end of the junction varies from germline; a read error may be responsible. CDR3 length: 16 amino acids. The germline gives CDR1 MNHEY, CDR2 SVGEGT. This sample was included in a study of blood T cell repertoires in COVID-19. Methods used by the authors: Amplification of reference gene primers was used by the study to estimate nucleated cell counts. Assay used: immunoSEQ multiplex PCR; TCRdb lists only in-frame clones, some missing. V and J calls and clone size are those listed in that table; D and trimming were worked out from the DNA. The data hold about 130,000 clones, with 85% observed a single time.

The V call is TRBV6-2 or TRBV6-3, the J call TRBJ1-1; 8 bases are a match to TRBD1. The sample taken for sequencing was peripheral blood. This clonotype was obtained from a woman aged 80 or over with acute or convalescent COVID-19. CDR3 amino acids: CASSLPGQEYNIEAFF. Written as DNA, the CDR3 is TGTGCCAGCAGTTTACCGGGACAGGAGTACAACATTGAAGCTTTCTTT.